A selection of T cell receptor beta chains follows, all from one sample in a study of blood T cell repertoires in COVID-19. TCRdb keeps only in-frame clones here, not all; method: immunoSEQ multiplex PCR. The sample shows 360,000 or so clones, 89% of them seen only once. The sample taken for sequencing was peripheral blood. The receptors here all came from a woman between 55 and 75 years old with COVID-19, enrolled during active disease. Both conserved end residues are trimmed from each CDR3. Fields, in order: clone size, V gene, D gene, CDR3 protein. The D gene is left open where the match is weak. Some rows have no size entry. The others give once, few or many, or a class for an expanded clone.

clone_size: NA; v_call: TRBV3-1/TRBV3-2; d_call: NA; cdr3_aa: ASSRQYGYT
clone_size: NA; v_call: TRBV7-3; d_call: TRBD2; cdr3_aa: ASSLNLAGGYNEQF
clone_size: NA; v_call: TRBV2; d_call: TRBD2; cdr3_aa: ARQRGGGNEQF
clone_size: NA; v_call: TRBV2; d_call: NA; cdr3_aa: ASIGDSYEQY
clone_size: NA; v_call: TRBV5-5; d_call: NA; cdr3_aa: ASSLVLGTNQPQH
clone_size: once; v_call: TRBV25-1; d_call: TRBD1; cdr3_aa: ASSEGQMNTEAF
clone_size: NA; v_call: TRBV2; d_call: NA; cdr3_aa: ASSEVRVPNYGYT
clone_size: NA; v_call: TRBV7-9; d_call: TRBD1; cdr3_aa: ASSHRGRGSTEAF
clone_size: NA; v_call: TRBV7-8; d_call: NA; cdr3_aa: ASSREGGASGGELF
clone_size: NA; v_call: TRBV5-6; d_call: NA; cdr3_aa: ASSLAQGTRYGYT
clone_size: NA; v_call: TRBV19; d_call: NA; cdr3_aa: ASSLGPSYEQY
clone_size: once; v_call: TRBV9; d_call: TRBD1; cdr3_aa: ASSVLGQGGTGELF
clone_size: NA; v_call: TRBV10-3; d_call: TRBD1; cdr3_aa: AISDPGGRGKGDYGYT
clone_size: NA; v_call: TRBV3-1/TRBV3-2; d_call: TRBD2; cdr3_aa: ASSPPQRGGETQY
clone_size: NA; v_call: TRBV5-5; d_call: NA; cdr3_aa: ASSFSEGNGYT
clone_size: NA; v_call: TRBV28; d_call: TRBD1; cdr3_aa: ASSSLQGAENYGYT
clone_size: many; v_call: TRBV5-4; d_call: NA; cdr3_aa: ASSLLPGTDTQY
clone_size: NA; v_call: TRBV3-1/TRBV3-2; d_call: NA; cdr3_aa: ASSRAEGFRREAF
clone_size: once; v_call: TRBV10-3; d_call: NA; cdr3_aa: AISAGEFNTDTQY
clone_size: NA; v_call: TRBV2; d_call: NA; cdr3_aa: ASKAGQEETQY
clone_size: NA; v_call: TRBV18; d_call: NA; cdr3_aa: ASSPTTGNYGYT
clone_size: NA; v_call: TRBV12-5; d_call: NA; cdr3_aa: ASGATARKGYT
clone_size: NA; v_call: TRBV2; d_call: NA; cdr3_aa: ASTNGGSSYNEQF
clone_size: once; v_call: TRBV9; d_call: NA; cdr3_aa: ASSAPRGGRTGELF
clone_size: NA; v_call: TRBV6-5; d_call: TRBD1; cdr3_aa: ASSRDRDETQY
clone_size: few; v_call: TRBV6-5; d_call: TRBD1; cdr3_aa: ASSQDRGAEAF
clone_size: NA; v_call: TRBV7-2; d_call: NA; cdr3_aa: ASSAKAQGTGELF
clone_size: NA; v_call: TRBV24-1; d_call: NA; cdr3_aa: ATSELEREDTQY
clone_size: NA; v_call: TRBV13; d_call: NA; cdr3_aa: ASSLKDRLTGNTIY
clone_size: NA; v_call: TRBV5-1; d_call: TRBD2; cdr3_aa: ASSRTSGGHEQF
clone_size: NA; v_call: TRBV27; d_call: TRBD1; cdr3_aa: ASRKQGANTEAF
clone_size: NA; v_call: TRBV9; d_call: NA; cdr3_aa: ASSVGNGGETQY
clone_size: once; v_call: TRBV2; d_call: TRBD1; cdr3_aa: ASSGTGTGINEQY
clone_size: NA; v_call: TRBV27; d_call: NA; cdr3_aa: ASSLSPPTGSGYT
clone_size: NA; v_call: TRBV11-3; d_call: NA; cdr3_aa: ASSSQGNYGYT